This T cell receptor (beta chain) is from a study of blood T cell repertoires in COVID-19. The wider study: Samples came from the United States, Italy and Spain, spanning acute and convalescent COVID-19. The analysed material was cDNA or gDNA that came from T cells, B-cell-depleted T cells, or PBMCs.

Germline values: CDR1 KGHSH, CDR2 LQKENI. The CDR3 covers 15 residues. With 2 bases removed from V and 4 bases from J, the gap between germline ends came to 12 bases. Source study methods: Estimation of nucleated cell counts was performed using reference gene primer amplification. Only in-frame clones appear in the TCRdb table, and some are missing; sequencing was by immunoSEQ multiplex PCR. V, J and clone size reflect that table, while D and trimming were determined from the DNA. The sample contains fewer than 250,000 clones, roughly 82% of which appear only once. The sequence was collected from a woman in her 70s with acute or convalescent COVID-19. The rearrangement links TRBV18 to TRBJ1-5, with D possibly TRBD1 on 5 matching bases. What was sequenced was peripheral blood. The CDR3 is CASSPNYAGNQPQHF. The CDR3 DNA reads TGTGCCAGCTCACCAAACTATGCAGGGAATCAGCCCCAGCATTTT. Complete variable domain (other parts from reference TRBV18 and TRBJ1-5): NAGVMQNPRHLVRRRGQEARLRCSPMKGHSHVYWYRQLPEEGLKFMVYLQKENIIDESGMPKERFSAEFPKEGPSILRIQQVVRGDSAAYFCASSPNYAGNQPQHFGDGTRLSIL.